A single sample gave rise to the 3 T cell receptor beta chains below, sequenced in a study of blood T cell repertoires in COVID-19. Data came from immunoSEQ multiplex PCR; TCRdb stores just in-frame clones and leaves some out. The sample lists roughly 39,000 clones; over 80% were seen once. Sequencing was performed on peripheral blood. The origin of the receptors is a woman in her seventies with acute or convalescent COVID-19.

This clone was detected once. The V and J genes are TRBV15 and TRBJ2-2, with D maybe TRBD1 (6 bases). V was clipped by 0 bases and J by 0 bases, with 8 bases between them. This CDR3 has 16 residues. Germline V gene lookup returns CDR1 LNHNV and CDR2 YYDKDF (reference sequence). The CDR3 DNA sequence: TGTGCCACCAGCAGAGATGCAGGGGCGAACACCGGGGAGCTGTTTTTT. Its protein product is CATSRDAGANTGELFF.

The V gene is TRBV27, the J gene TRBJ1-5; 7 bases are a match to TRBD1. This CDR3 region has 16 residues. Per the germline V gene, CDR1 is MNHEY and CDR2 is SMNVEV (reference sequence). Losses at the gene ends were 3 bases for V and 6 bases for J; bases not matched to a gene: 11. The CDR3 sequence: CASSFQPRDSFQPQHF. The CDR3, as DNA: TGTGCCAGCAGTTTTCAGCCAAGGGACAGTTTTCAGCCCCAGCATTTT.

In this sample, this clone turned up once. J is TRBJ2-1 and V is TRBV24-1, with D unresolved. The V end lost 2 bases, the J end lost 11 bases, and 6 bases lay between the germline ends. The CDR3 is made up of 11 amino acids. Per the germline V gene, CDR1 is KGHDR and CDR2 is SFDVKD. The CDR3 DNA is TGTGCCACCAGTGATTGGCAACAGCAGTTCTTC. Its protein is CATSDWQQQFF.